These T cell receptor beta chains were read from a single sample in a study of T cells in Graves' hyperthyroidism and ophthalmopathy. Each CDR3 protein is one row after TCRdb ran MiXCR on the multiplex PCR reads. Here the sample spans around 610,000 distinct CDR3 sequences, about 14% being singletons. Sequencing input: blood. These receptors were collected from a woman between 40 and 50 years old with Graves' ophthalmopathy. Both conserved end residues are part of each CDR3. The D gene is left open where the match is weak. Part of the rows lack a size; the others show once, few, many or a class for expanded clones.

j_call	v_call	clone_size	d_call	cdr3_nt	cdr3_aa
TRBJ2-5	TRBV15	many	TRBD2	TGTGCCACCAGCACTTATGGACTAGTGGGAGAAGAGACCCAGTACTTC	CATSTYGLVGEETQYF
TRBJ1-1	TRBV13	many	TRBD1	TGTGCCAGCAGTTGGGGACAGGGCACTGAAGCTTTCTTT	CASSWGQGTEAFF
TRBJ1-5	TRBV2	many	.	TGTGCCAGCAGCGAGGACAACTATCAGCCCCAGCATTTT	CASSEDNYQPQHF
TRBJ2-7	TRBV12-3/TRBV12-4	few	.	TGTGCCAGCAGTACTCGACTAAACGAGCAGTACTTC	CASSTRLNEQYF
TRBJ1-1	TRBV6-2/TRBV6-3	many	.	TGTGCCAGCAGTTACTCTTTGGGCGGCACTGAAGCTTTCTTT	CASSYSLGGTEAFF
TRBJ1-2	TRBV19	.	TRBD1	TGTGCCAGCAGGACAGGGGTTGGGGCTAACTATGGCTACACCTTC	CASRTGVGANYGYTF
TRBJ2-7	TRBV6-1	many	TRBD1	TGTGCCAGCAAGCCTTGGACAGGGGACCGCGAGCAGTACTTC	CASKPWTGDREQYF
TRBJ2-2	TRBV7-2	many	.	TGTGCCAGCAGCAAAGCGCCCAGGGACGAAACCGGGGAGCTGTTTTTT	CASSKAPRDETGELFF
TRBJ1-2	TRBV7-8	once	.	TGTGCCAGCAGCTTAGCTAGGGGCCTTAACTATGGCTACACCTTC	CASSLARGLNYGYTF
TRBJ1-5	TRBV20-1	few	.	TGCAGTGCTAGTAGCAGCAATCAGCCCCAGCATTTT	CSASSSNQPQHF
TRBJ2-2	TRBV2	many	TRBD2	TGTGCCAGCAGTCTAGGACTAGCGGCCCCCGGGGAGCTGTTTTTT	CASSLGLAAPGELFF
TRBJ2-5	TRBV11-1	many	.	TGTGCCAGCAGCTTTAGACCAACCATCCAAGAGACCCAGTACTTC	CASSFRPTIQETQYF